The sequence of this T cell receptor beta chain was determined in a study of blood T cell repertoires in COVID-19. At the level of the study: Whether acute or convalescent, the COVID-19 samples came from the United States, Italy and Spain. T cells, B-cell-depleted T cells, or PBMCs supplied cDNA or gDNA.

In the original analysis: Scientists estimated how many nucleated cells there were by amplifying reference gene primers. Produced via immunoSEQ multiplex PCR; TCRdb's table is partial and in-frame only. D and trimming come from the DNA, and the V and J calls and clone size come from that table. Of about 100,000 clones in the sample, approximately 90% were seen once. With 4 bases removed from V and 2 bases from J, the gap between germline ends came to 12 bases. Per germline, CDR1 ENHRY and CDR2 SYGVKD. This CDR3 comprises 14 residues. The source of this sequence is a man aged 50-60 years with acute or convalescent COVID-19. Sequenced sample: peripheral blood. This chain links TRBV10-3 with TRBJ2-7; D might be TRBD1 (6 bases). CDR3 residues: CAISASDSTYEQYF. DNA of the CDR3: TGTGCCATCAGTGCTTCGGACAGCACCTACGAGCAGTACTTC.